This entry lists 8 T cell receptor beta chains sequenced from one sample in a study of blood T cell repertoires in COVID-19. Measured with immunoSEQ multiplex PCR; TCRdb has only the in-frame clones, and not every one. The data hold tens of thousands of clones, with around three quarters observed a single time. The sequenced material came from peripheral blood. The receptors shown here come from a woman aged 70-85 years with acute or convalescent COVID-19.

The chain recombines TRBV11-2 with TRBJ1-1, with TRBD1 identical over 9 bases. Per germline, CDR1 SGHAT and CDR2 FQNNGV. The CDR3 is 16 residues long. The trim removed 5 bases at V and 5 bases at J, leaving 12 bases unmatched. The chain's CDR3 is CASSQGGQGSRTEAFF. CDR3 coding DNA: TGTGCCAGCAGCCAAGGGGGACAGGGATCAAGGACTGAAGCTTTCTTT.

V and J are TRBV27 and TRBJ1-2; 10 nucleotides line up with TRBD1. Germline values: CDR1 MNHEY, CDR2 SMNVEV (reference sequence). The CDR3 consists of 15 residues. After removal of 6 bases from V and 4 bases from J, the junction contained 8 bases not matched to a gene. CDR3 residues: CASRSRRDRGYGYTF. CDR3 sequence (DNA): TGTGCCAGCAGAAGTCGCCGGGACAGGGGCTATGGCTACACCTTC.

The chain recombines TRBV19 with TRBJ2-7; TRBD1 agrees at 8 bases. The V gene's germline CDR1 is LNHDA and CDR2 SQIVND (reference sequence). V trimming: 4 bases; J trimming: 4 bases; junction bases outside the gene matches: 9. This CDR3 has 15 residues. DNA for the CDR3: TGTGCCAGTAGTACCTCCCGGCAGGGGGCATACGAGCAGTACTTC. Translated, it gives CASSTSRQGAYEQYF.

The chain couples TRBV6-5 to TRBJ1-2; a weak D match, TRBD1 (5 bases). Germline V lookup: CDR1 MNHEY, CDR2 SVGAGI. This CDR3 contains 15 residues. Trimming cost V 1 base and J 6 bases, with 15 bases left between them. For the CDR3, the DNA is TGTGCCAGCAGTTACTTGGGCAGGGTGACGGATGGCTACACCTTC. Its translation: CASSYLGRVTDGYTF.

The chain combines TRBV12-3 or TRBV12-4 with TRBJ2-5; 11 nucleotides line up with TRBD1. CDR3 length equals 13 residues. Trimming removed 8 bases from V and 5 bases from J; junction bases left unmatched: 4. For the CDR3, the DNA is TGTGCCAGCGGCCGGGACAGGGGGGAGACCCAGTACTTC. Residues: CASGRDRGETQYF.

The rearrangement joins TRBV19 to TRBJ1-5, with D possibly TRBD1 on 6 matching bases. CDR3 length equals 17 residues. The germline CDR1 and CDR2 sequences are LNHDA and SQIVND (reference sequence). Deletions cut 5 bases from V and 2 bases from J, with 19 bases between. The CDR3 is CASSLWGFEGGNQPQHF. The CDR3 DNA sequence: TGTGCCAGTAGTTTGTGGGGTTTCGAGGGGGGCAATCAGCCCCAGCATTTT. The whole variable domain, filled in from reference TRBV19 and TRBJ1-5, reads DGGITQSPKYLFRKEGQNVTLSCEQNLNHDAMYWYRQDPGQGLRLIYYSQIVNDFQKGDIAEGYSVSREKKESFPLTVTSAQKNPTAFYLCASSLWGFEGGNQPQHFGDGTRLSIL.

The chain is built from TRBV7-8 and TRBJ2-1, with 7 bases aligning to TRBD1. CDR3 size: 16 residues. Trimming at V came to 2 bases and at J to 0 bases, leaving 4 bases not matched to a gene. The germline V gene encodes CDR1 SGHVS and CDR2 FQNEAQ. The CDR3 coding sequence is TGTGCCAGCAGCTTAAGGGGGCCGGGCTCCTACAATGAGCAGTTCTTC. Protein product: CASSLRGPGSYNEQFF.

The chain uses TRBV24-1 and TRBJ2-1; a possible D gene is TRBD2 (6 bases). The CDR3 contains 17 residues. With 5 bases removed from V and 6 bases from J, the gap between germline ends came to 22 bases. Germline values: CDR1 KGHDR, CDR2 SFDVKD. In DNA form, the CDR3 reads TGTGCCACCAGTGTCTTATCGGTCGGCGGGGCAAGCAATGAGCAGTTCTTC. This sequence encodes CATSVLSVGGASNEQFF.